The rows below give T cell receptor beta chains drawn from one sample of a study of T and B cells in COVID-19 patients. TCRdb reprocessed the multiplex PCR reads with MiXCR, giving one entry per CDR3 protein. This table has roughly 13,000 distinct CDR3 sequences, roughly 30% appearing once. Specimen: blood. The source is a human donor who had recovered from COVID-19. Both conserved end residues are part of each CDR3. The order of the fields is D gene, clone size, J gene, V gene, CDR3 protein, CDR3 DNA. The D gene is left open where the match is weak. For some rows the clone size is stated as once, few or many, or as a class when expanded; others skip it.

. | many | TRBJ1-4 | TRBV15 | CATSRGSLTGEKLFF | TGTGCCACCAGCAGAGGGTCCTTAACGGGCGAAAAACTGTTTTTT
. | . | TRBJ1-2 | TRBV6-1 | CASSEGPASNYGYTF | TGTGCCAGCAGTGAAGGACCGGCCTCCAACTATGGCTACACCTTC
. | once | TRBJ2-3 | TRBV12-3/TRBV12-4 | CASSLAGAEDTQYF | TGTGCCAGCAGTTTAGCGGGGGCTGAGGATACGCAGTATTTT
. | . | TRBJ2-5 | TRBV24-1 | CATSEGWLARETQYF | TGTGCCACCAGTGAAGGGTGGTTGGCTAGAGAGACCCAGTACTTC
. | once | TRBJ2-2 | TRBV12-3/TRBV12-4 | CASGLLGQYNTGELFF | TGTGCTAGTGGTCTATTGGGGCAGTACAACACCGGGGAGCTGTTTTTT
. | . | TRBJ2-1 | TRBV6-5 | CASSDEREQFF | TGTGCCAGCAGTGACGAACGGGAGCAGTTCTTC
TRBD1 | few | TRBJ2-4 | TRBV7-6 | CASSLKVGDRRTPFF | TGTGCCAGCAGCTTAAAAGTAGGGGACAGGCGTACCCCCTTCTTC
. | medium-sized | TRBJ1-1 | TRBV6-5 | CASSYAQLMNTEAFF | TGTGCCAGCAGTTACGCACAGCTCATGAACACTGAAGCTTTCTTT
. | few | TRBJ2-5 | TRBV5-1 | CASSLVGRGETQYF | TGCGCCAGCAGCTTGGTGGGTAGGGGAGAGACCCAGTACTTC
TRBD2 | many | TRBJ2-3 | TRBV10-3 | CAIGRGADTQYF | TGTGCCATCGGGAGGGGCGCCGATACGCAGTATTTT
. | . | TRBJ1-5 | TRBV7-2 | CASSWEAGRQPQHF | TGTGCCAGCAGCTGGGAGGCAGGGAGGCAGCCCCAGCATTTT
. | . | TRBJ2-2 | TRBV4-2 | CASRPGRDTGELFF | TGTGCCAGCAGACCGGGGAGAGACACCGGGGAGCTGTTTTTT
. | . | TRBJ2-7 | TRBV5-1 | CASSLRSGYEQYF | TGTGCCAGCAGCTTGCGATCGGGTTACGAGCAGTACTTC
. | many | TRBJ1-3 | TRBV30 | CAWSVGGNTIYF | TGTGCCTGGAGTGTCGGTGGAAACACCATATATTTT
. | medium-sized | TRBJ2-1 | TRBV19 | CASSSGFVGDNEQFF | TGTGCCAGTAGTTCCGGGTTTGTAGGGGACAATGAGCAGTTCTTC
TRBD1 | many | TRBJ1-5 | TRBV30 | CAWSSDRIRQPQHF | TGTGCCTGGAGCTCGGACAGGATTCGCCAGCCCCAGCATTTT
. | . | TRBJ2-4 | TRBV7-9 | CASSGLEGWGIQYF | TGTGCCAGCAGCGGCCTGGAGGGCTGGGGGATTCAGTACTTC
. | . | TRBJ2-7 | TRBV18 | CASSPDAMGGGVEQYF | TGTGCCAGCTCACCAGATGCTATGGGGGGGGGCGTCGAGCAGTACTTC
TRBD2 | many | TRBJ2-3 | TRBV5-4 | CASRTTSGRVTDTQYF | TGTGCCAGCAGGACGACTAGCGGGAGGGTCACAGATACGCAGTATTTT
. | . | TRBJ1-2 | TRBV5-1 | CASSLAGTDDFYTF | TGCGCCAGCAGCTTGGCCGGGACGGACGATTTCTACACCTTC
TRBD2 | few | TRBJ2-3 | TRBV7-9 | CASSPPPPTSFF | TGTGCCAGCAGCCCACCTCCCCCGACTAGCTTTTTT
. | . | TRBJ2-2 | TRBV6-1 | CASSNPPWGVHTGELFF | TGTGCCAGCAGTAATCCCCCGTGGGGGGTCCACACCGGGGAGCTGTTTTTT
TRBD1 | few | TRBJ2-3 | TRBV28 | CASRRTGERPTDTQYF | TGTGCCAGCAGAAGGACAGGGGAACGGCCCACAGATACGCAGTATTTT
TRBD2 | . | TRBJ2-5 | TRBV18 | CASSTFAGGQETQYF | TGTGCCAGCTCGACCTTCGCGGGGGGCCAAGAGACCCAGTACTTC
. | many | TRBJ1-2 | TRBV5-6 | CASSLADFEGNYGYTF | TGTGCCAGCAGCTTGGCCGACTTTGAGGGGAACTATGGCTACACCTTC
TRBD1 | few | TRBJ1-2 | TRBV6-1 | CASSTTGTGANYGYTF | TGTGCCAGCAGTACGACCGGGACAGGGGCTAACTATGGCTACACCTTC
. | medium-sized | TRBJ2-2 | TRBV6-5 | CASSYSGETGELFF | TGTGCCAGCAGTTACTCGGGGGAAACCGGGGAGCTGTTTTTT
. | many | TRBJ1-5 | TRBV6-1 | CASTWGAQPQHF | TGTGCCAGTACCTGGGGAGCTCAGCCCCAGCATTTT
TRBD2 | medium-sized | TRBJ2-1 | TRBV15 | CATSRGLAGSYNEQFF | TGTGCCACCAGCAGAGGACTAGCGGGATCCTACAATGAGCAGTTCTTC
TRBD1 | many | TRBJ1-3 | TRBV12-3/TRBV12-4 | CATGQGGNTIYF | TGTGCCACTGGACAGGGCGGAAACACCATATATTTT
. | medium-sized | TRBJ2-1 | TRBV6-6 | CASRDGDNEQFF | TGTGCCAGCAGGGATGGAGACAATGAGCAGTTCTTC
. | . | TRBJ1-5 | TRBV7-2 | CASSPKDSFNQPQHF | TGTGCCAGCAGCCCCAAGGACAGTTTTAATCAGCCCCAGCATTTT
. | few | TRBJ2-1 | TRBV10-3 | CAISESSANRHNEQFF | TGTGCCATCAGTGAGTCATCGGCTAATAGACACAATGAGCAGTTCTTC
. | few | TRBJ1-4 | TRBV18 | CASSPLGATNEKLFF | TGTGCCAGCTCACCACTGGGTGCAACTAATGAAAAACTGTTTTTT
. | many | TRBJ1-1 | TRBV12-3/TRBV12-4 | CASTPQVVNTEAFF | TGTGCCAGCACTCCACAGGTAGTGAACACTGAAGCTTTCTTT
TRBD1 | . | TRBJ1-4 | TRBV28 | CASSAPGTVIGF | TGTGCCAGCAGCGCACCCGGGACAGTTATCGGTTTT